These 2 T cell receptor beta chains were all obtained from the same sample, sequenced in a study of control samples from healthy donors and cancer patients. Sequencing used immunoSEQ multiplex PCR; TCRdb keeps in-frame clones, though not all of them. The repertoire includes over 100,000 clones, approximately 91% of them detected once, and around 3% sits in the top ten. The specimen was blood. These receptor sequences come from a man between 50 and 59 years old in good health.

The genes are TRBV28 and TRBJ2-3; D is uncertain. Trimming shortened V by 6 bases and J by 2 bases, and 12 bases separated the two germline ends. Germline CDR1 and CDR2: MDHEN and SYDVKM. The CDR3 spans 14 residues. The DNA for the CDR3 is TGTGCCAGCAGGCCGGGCGGCACCACAGATACGCAGTATTTT. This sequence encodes CASRPGGTTDTQYF.

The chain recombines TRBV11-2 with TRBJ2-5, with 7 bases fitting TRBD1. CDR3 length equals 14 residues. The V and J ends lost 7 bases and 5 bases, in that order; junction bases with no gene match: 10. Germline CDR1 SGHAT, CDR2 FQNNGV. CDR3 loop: CASTSQDRLETQYF. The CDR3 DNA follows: TGTGCCAGCACGTCCCAGGACAGGTTGGAGACCCAGTACTTC.